This TCR beta chain emerged from a study of blood T cells in healthy people across ages. For the second PCR, which ran for about 7 to 11 cycles, a sample-barcoded 5' primer and a J-beta primer mix were used. Tagging of each cDNA molecule was performed by a template-switch adaptor with 12 random nucleotides. Every sample produced at least 3 million CDR3-containing paired-end reads. TCRdb fed the 5' RACE reads into MiXCR, producing one record per CDR3 protein. Counted here are more than 900,000 distinct CDR3 sequences, approximately 25% occurring once; the ten biggest clones make up around 0.7%. This clonotype appeared a few times. These sequences were also reported in another study, on T cells of mothers and their children.

Sequencing was done on a sample of blood. This TCR was recovered from a girl aged 2 to 10 in good health.

CDR3 residues: CASSYSAGDLVAALHF. DNA for the CDR3: TGTGCCAGCAGTTACTCGGCCGGGGACCTGGTCGCGGCCCTCCACTTT. The chain recombines TRBV6-5 with TRBJ1-6; D is perhaps TRBD1 (5 bases). The CDR3 consists of 16 residues. The V end was cut by 0 bases, the J end by 14 bases, with 20 bases between. Germline CDR1 and CDR2: MNHEY and SVGAGI.